Below, one T cell receptor beta chain is given with its context. The antigen remains undetermined. This specimen belongs to a study of shared clonotypes between healthy human individuals. Study in general: The cohort had two women and three men, ages 18 to 49.

Sequenced by immunoSEQ multiplex PCR; TCRdb stores in-frame clones only, minus some. The repertoire includes over a million clones, approximately 96% of them detected once, and over 1% sits in the top ten. From germline, CDR1 is MDHEN and CDR2 SYDVKM. There are 14 residues in the CDR3. The V gene lost 7 bases and the J gene lost 4 bases, with 16 bases spanning the gap. Findings and limits, study-wide: Represented diversity, genetic and exposure-history alike, was limited by few donors.

The receptor's source is a man aged 30 to 39 in good health. The sample comprised naive CD4+ T cells sorted from blood. As to subset: CD45RA+ positively selected. The rearrangement uses TRBV28 and TRBJ1-2; the D is unclear. Here the CDR3 reads CASTSMARFYGYTF. DNA of the CDR3: TGTGCCAGCACGTCCATGGCCCGATTCTATGGCTACACCTTC.